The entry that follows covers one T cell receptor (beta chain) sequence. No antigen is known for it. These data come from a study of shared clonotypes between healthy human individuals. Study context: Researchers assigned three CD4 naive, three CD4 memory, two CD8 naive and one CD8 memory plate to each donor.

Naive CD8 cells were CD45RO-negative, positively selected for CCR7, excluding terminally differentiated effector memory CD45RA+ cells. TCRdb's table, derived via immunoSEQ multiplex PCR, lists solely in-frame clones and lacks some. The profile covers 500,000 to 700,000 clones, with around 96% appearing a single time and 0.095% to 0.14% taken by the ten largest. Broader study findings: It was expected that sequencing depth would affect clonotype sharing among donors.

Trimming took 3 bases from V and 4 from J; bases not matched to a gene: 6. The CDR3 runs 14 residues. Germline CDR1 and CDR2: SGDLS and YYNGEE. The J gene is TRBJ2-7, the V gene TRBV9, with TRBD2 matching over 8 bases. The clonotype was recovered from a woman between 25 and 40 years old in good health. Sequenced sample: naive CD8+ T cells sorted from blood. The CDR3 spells CASSAPGLEYEQYF. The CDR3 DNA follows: TGTGCCAGCAGCGCCCCGGGACTAGAGTACGAGCAGTACTTC.